This T cell receptor (beta chain) was sequenced for a study of OX40 agonist ivuxolimab in advanced cancers. Study-wide context: Ivuxolimab, an agonist antibody against OX40 (CD134), was given to patients. In three patients, partial responses were observed, one with hepatocellular carcinoma and two with cutaneous melanoma. Dose-escalation patients' cancers were hepatocellular carcinoma, melanoma, renal cell or head and neck cancer.

Libraries were prepared by immunoSEQ multiplex PCR; TCRdb keeps only in-frame clonotypes and omits some of them. The sample shows 50,000 to 75,000 clones, about 89% of them seen only once. The CDR3 spans 18 residues. V lost 3 bases, J lost 2 bases, and 22 bases lay in between. The germline gives CDR1 ENHRY, CDR2 SYGVKD. The source was CD4+ or CD8+ T cells sorted from blood, collected in a trial of the OX40 agonist ivuxolimab. The genes are TRBV10-3 and TRBJ1-1, with TRBD1 as a possible D gene (6 bases). The clonotype was recovered from an adult with an advanced solid tumor such as melanoma, head and neck, liver or kidney cancer. The CDR3 DNA is TGTGCCATCAGTGAAACAGGGATGGAAGTAATGGGAAACACTGAAGCTTTCTTT. As protein: CAISETGMEVMGNTEAFF.